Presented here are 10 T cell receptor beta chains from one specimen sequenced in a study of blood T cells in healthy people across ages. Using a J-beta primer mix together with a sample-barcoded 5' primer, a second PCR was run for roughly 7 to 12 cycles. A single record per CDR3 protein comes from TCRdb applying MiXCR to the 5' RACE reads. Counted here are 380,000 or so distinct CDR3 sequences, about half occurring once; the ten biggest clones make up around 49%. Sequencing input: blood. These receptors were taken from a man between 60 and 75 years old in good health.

The CDR3 nucleotides are TGCAGTGCTAGTCTCGGGGATACGCAGTATTTT. Encoded protein: CSASLGDTQYF. The chain is built from TRBV20-1 and TRBJ2-3, with D uncertain. The germline V gene has CDR1 DFQATT and CDR2 SNEGSKA (reference sequence). Trimming removed 3 bases at V and 6 bases at J, with 7 bases between. The length of the CDR3 is 11 residues.

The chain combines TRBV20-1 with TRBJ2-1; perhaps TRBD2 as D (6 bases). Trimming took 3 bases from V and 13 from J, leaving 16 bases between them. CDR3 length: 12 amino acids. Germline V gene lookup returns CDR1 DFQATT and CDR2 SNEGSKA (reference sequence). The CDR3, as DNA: TGCAGTGCTAGTCAAGGCCAGCGGGTACAGTTCTTC. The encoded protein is CSASQGQRVQFF.

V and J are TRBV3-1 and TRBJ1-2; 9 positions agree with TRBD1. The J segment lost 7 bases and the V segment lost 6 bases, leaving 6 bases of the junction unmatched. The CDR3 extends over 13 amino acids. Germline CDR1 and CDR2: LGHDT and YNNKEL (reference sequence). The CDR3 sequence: CASRGQGLGGYTF. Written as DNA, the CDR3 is TGTGCCAGCAGAGGACAGGGGTTGGGTGGCTACACCTTC.

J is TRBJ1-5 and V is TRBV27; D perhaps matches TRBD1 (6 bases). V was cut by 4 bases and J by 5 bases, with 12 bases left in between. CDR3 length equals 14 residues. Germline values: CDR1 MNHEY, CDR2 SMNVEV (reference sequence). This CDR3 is CASSSGQGYQPQHF. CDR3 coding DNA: TGTGCCAGCAGTTCGGGGCAGGGGTATCAGCCCCAGCATTTT.

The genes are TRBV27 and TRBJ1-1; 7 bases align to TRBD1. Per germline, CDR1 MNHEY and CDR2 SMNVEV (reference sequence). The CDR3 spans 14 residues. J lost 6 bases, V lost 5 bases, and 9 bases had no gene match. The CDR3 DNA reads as TGTGCCAGCAGTCTGACAGGGCCCAAGGCTGAAGCTTTCTTT. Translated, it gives CASSLTGPKAEAFF.

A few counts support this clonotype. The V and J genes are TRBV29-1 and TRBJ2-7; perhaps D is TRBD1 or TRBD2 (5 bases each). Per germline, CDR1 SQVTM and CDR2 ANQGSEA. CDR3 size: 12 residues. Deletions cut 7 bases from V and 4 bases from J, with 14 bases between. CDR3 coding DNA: TGCAGCGCTCAGGGAGACAAGTACGAGCAGTACTTC. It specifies CSAQGDKYEQYF.

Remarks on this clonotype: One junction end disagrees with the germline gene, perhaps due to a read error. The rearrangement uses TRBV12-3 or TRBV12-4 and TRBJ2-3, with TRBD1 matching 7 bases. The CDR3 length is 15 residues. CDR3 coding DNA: TGTGCCAGCAGTTTAGGGGACAGATACACAAATACGCAGTATTTT. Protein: CASSLGDRYTNTQYF.

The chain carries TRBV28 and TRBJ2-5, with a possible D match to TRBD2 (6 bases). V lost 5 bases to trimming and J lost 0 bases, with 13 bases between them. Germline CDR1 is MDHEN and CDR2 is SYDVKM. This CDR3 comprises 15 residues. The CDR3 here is CASSQSGRYQETQYF. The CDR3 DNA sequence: TGTGCCAGCAGTCAGTCAGGGAGGTACCAAGAGACCCAGTACTTC.

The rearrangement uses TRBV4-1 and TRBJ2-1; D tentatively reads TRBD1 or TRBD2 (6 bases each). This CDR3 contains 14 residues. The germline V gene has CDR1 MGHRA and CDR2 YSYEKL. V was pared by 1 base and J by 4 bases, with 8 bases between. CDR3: CASSQGGGYNEQFF. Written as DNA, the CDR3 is TGCGCCAGCAGCCAAGGAGGGGGGTACAATGAGCAGTTCTTC.

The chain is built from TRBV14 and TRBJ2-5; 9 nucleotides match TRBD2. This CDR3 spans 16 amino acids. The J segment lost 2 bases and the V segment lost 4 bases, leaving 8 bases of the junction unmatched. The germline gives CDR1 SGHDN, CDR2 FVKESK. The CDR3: CASSRRLAALQETQYF. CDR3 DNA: TGTGCCAGCAGCCGTCGACTAGCGGCCCTACAAGAGACCCAGTACTTC.